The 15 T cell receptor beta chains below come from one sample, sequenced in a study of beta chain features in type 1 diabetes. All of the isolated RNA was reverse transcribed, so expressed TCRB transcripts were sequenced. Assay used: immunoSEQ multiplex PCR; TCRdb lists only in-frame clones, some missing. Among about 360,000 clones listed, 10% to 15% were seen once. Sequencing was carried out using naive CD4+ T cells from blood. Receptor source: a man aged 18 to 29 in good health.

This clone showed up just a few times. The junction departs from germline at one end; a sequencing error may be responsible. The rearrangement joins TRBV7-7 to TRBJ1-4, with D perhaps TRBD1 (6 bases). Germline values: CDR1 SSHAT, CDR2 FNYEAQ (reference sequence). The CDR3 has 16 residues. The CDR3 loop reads CASSPHPTGTNEKLFF. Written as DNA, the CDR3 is TGTGCTAGCAGCCCCCACCCCACAGGGACTAATGAAAAACTGTTTTTT.

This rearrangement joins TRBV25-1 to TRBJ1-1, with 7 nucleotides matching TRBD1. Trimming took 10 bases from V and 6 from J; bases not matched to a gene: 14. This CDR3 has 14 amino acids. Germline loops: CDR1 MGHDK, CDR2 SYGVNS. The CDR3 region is CATSQRTGPSEAFF. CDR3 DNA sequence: TGTGCCACCAGCCAGAGGACAGGTCCTTCTGAAGCTTTCTTT.

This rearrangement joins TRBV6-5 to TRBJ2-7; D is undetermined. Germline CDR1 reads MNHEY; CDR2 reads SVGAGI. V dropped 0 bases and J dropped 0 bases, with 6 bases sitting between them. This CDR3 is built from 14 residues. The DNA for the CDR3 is TGTGCCAGCAGTTACTCGTGGGCCTCCTACGAGCAGTACTTC. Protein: CASSYSWASYEQYF.

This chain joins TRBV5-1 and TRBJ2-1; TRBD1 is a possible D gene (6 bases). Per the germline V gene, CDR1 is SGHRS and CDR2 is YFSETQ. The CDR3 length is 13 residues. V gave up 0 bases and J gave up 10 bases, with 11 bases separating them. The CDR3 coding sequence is TGCGCCAGCAGCTTGGTTACAGGGAACGAGCAGTTCTTC. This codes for CASSLVTGNEQFF.

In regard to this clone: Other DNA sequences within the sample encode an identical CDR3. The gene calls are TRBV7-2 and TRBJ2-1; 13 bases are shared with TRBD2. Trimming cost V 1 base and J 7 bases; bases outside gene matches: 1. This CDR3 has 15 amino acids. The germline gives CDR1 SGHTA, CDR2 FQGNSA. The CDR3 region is CASSLELAGGNEQFF. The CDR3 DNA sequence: TGTGCCAGCAGCTTAGAACTAGCGGGAGGGAATGAGCAGTTCTTC.

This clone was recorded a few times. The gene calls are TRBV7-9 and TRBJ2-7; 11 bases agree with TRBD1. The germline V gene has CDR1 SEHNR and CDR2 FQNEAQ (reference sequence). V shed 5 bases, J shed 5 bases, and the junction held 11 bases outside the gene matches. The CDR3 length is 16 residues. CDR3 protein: CASSLGTGGTMDEQYF. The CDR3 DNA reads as TGTGCCAGCAGCCTGGGGACAGGGGGGACCATGGACGAGCAGTACTTC.

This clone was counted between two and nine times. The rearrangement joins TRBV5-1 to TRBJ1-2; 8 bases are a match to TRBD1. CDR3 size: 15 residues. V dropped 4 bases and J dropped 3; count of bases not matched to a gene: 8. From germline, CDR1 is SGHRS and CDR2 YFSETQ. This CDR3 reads CASSRDRGVDYGYTF. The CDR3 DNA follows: TGCGCCAGCAGCAGAGACAGGGGTGTCGACTATGGCTACACCTTC.

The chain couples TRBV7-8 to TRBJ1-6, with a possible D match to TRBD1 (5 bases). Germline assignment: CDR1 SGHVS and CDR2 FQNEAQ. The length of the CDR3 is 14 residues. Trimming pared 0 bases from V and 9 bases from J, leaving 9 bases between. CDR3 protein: CASSLAHRTSPLHF. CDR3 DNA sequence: TGTGCCAGCAGCTTAGCGCACAGGACTTCACCCCTCCACTTT.

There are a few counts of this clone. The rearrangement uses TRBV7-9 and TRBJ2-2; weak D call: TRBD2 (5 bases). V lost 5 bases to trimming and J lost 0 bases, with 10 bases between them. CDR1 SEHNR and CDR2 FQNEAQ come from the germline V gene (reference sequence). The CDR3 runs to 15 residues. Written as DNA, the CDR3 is TGTGCCAGCAGCCCTTTTAGCGCGAACACCGGGGAGCTGTTTTTT. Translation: CASSPFSANTGELFF.

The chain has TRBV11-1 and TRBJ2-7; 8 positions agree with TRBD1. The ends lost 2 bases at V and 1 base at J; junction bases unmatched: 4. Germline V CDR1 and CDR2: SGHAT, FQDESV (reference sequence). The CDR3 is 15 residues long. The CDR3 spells CASSLTDRDSYEQYF. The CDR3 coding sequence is TGTGCCAGCAGCTTAACGGACAGGGATTCCTACGAGCAGTACTTC.

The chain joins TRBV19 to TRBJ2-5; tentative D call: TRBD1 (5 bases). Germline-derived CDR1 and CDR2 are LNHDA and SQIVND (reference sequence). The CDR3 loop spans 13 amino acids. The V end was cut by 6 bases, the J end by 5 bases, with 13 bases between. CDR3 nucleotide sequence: TGTGCCAGTAGCTCAGGGCCCACGGAGACCCAGTACTTC. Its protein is CASSSGPTETQYF.

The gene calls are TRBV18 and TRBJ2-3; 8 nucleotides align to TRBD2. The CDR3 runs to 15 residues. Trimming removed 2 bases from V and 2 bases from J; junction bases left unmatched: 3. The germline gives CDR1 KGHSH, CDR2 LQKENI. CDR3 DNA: TGTGCCAGCTCACCAACTAGCGGACCCACAGATACGCAGTATTTT. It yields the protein CASSPTSGPTDTQYF.

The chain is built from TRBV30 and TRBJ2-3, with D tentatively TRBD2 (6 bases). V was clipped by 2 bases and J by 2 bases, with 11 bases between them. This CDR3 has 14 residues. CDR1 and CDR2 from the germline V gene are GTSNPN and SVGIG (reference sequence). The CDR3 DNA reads TGTGCCTGGAGTCGGGGACTTTCCACAGATACGCAGTATTTT. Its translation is CAWSRGLSTDTQYF.

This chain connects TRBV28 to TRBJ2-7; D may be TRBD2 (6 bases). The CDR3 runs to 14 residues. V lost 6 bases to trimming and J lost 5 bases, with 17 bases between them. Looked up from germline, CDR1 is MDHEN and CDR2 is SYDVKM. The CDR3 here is CASRRPFGSNEQYF. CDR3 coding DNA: TGTGCCAGCAGACGCCCGTTCGGGAGCAACGAGCAGTACTTC. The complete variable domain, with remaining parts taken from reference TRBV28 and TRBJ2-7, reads DVKVTQSSRYLVKRTGEKVFLECVQDMDHENMFWYRQDPGLGLRLIYFSYDVKMKEKGDIPEGYSVSREKKERFSLILESASTNQTSMYLCASRRPFGSNEQYFGPGTRLTVT.

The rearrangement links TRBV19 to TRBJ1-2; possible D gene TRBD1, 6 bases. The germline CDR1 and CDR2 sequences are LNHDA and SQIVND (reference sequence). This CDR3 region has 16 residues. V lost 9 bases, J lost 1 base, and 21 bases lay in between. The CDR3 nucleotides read TGTGCCAGGAGAGGGGGTACGGCCGACTTTAACTATGGCTACACCTTC. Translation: CARRGGTADFNYGYTF. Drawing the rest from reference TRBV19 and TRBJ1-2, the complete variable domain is DGGITQSPKYLFRKEGQNVTLSCEQNLNHDAMYWYRQDPGQGLRLIYYSQIVNDFQKGDIAEGYSVSREKKESFPLTVTSAQKNPTAFYLCARRGGTADFNYGYTFGSGTRLTVV.